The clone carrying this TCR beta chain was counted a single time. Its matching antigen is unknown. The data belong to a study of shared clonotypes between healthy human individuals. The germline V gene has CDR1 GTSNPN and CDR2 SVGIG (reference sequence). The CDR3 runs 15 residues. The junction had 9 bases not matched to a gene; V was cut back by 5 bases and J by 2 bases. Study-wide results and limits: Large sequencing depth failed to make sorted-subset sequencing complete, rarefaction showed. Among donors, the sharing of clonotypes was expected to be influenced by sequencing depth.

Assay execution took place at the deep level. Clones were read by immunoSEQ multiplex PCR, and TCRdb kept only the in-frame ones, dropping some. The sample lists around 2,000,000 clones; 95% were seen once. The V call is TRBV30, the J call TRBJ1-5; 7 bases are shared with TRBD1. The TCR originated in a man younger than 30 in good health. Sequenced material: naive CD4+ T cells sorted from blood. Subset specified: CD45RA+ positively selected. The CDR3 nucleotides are TGTGCCTGGCAGAAGGGGGCATTAGGCAATCAGCCCCAGCATTTT. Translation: CAWQKGALGNQPQHF. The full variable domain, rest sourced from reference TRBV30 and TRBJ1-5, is SQTIHQWPATLVQPVGSPLSLECTVEGTSNPNLYWYRQAAGRGLQLLFYSVGIGQISSEVPQNLSASRPQDRQFILSSKKLLLSDSGFYLCAWQKGALGNQPQHFGDGTRLSIL.